The present T cell receptor (beta chain) was sequenced within a study of blood T cell repertoires in COVID-19. As for the study in general: The study drew acute and convalescent COVID-19 samples from the United States, Italy and Spain. Nucleic acid was either cDNA or gDNA, and it came from T cells, B-cell-depleted T cells, or PBMCs.

The J segment lost 2 bases and the V segment lost 5 bases, leaving 11 bases of the junction unmatched. CDR3 size: 17 residues. Germline V gene sequence: CDR1 LNHNV, CDR2 YYDKDF (reference sequence). Some clones are missing from TCRdb's copy, which holds only in-frame ones; the method was immunoSEQ multiplex PCR. The sample lists 150,000 or so clones; 80% to 90% were seen once. This clonotype was obtained from a man in his forties who had recovered from COVID-19. The material sequenced was peripheral blood. The chain uses TRBV15 and TRBJ2-1, with 8 bases lining up with TRBD2. The CDR3 region is CATSPGRSGMTYNEQFF. In DNA form, the CDR3 reads TGTGCCACCAGCCCGGGACGTAGCGGGATGACCTACAATGAGCAGTTCTTC.